This T cell receptor (beta chain) appears in the sequencing data of a study of T-cell memory formation after mild COVID-19. Study-level findings and limits: The authors left the SARS-CoV-2 specificity of second-wave clones peaking on day 37 unconfirmed.

5'RACE, which relied on constant-segment primers, yielded TCR alpha and TCR beta cDNA libraries carrying sample barcodes and UMIs. TCRdb re-derived calls from the 5' RACE reads in MiXCR, one entry per CDR3 protein. The data hold roughly 150,000 distinct CDR3 sequences, with roughly 13% observed a single time. Trimming cost V 2 bases and J 3 bases, with 18 bases left between them. Germline CDR1 MNHEY, CDR2 SMNVEV (reference sequence). The CDR3 length is 17 residues. There are many counts of this clonotype. Its antigen is still unknown. This chain links TRBV27 with TRBJ2-3; TRBD1 is a possible D gene (6 bases). Sequencing was done on a sample of PBMCs or a T cell subset sorted from them (not recorded which). The sequence was collected from a man between 18 and 35 years old who had mild COVID-19 (a few samples of this study predate the infection). Cell type and time point are not known. The CDR3 coding sequence is TGTGCCAGCAGTTTAACCGCAGGGGACGTGAGGACAGATACGCAGTATTTT. It encodes CASSLTAGDVRTDTQYF.